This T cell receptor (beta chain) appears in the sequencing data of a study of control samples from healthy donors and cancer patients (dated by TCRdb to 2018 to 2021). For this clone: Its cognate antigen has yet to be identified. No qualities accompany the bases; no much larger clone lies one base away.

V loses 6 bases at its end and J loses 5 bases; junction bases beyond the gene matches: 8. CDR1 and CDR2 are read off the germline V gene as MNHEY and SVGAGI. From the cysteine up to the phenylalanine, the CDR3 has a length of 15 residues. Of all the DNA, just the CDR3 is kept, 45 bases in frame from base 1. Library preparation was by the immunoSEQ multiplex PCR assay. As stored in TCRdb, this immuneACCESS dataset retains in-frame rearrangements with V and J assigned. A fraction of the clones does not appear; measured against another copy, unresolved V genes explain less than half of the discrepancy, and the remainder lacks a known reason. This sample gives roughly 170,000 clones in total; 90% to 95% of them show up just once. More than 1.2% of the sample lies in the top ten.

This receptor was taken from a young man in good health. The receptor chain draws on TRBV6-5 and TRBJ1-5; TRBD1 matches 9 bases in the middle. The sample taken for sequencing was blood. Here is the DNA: TGTGCCAGCAGCCAGTCCCGGGACAGGGATCAGCCCCAGCATTTT. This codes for CASSQSRDRDQPQHF.